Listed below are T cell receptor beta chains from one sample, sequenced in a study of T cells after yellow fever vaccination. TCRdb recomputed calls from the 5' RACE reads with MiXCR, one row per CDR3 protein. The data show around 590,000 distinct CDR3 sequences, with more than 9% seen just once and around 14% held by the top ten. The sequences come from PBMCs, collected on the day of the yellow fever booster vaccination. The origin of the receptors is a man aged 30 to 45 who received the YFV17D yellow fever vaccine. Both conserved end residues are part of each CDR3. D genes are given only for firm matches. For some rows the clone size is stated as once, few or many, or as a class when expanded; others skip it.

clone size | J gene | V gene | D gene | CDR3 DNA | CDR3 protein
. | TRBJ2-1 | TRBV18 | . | TGTGCCAGCTCACCAAGGAGGAAAACAGGAATCAATGAGCAGTTCTTC | CASSPRRKTGINEQFF
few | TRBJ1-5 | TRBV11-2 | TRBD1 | TGTGCCAGCAGCTCCCCGGACAGGGCTCAGCCCCAGCATTTT | CASSSPDRAQPQHF
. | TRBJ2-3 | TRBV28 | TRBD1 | TGTGCCAGCAGTTTTCCGACAGGGTCGGGTGGAGCGCAGTATTTT | CASSFPTGSGGAQYF
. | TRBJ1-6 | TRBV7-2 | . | TGTGCCAGCAGCCGGGAGGCCGGGCGCTCACCCCTCCACTTT | CASSREAGRSPLHF
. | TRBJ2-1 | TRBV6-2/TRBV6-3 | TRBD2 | TGTGCCAGCAGTCGGGGGGGGGAGACCCACAATGAGCAGTTCTTC | CASSRGGETHNEQFF
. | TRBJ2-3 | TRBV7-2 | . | TGTGCCAGCAGCCAGGACTTCCACCGCACGGATACGCAGTATTTT | CASSQDFHRTDTQYF
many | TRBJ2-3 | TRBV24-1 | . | TGTGCCACCAGTGCCGGAAACACAGATACGCAGTATTTT | CATSAGNTDTQYF
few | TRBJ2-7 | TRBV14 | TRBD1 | TGTGCCAGCAGCCAAACTCCGGGACAGGGAGCCTACGAGCAGTACTTC | CASSQTPGQGAYEQYF
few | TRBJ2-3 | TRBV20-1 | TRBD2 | TGCAGTGCGATCGGAGAGGGGTCTAGCGGGAATGCAGATACGCAGTATTTT | CSAIGEGSSGNADTQYF
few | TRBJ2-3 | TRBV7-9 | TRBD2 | TGTGCCAGCAGCTTAGGTAGCGGGATACCCACAGATACGCAGTATTTT | CASSLGSGIPTDTQYF
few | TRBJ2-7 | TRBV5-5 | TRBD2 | TGTGCCAGCAGAAAGCTAGCGGGAGGGATGACCGAGCAGTACTTC | CASRKLAGGMTEQYF
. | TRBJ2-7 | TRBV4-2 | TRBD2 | TGTGCCAGCAGCCCGTCGGTAGCGGGAGATTTGTACGAGCAGTACTTC | CASSPSVAGDLYEQYF
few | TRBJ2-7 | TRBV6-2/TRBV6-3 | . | TGTGCCAGCAGTACGTCTCTCGAGCAGTACTTC | CASSTSLEQYF
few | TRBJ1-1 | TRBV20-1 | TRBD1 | TGCAGTGCAAATTTTGGGACAGTCAACACTGAAGCTTTCTTT | CSANFGTVNTEAFF
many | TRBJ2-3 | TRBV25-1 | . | TGTGCCAGCAGTGGCCCGTCGGATACGCAGTATTTT | CASSGPSDTQYF
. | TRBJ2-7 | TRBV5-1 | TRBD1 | TGCGCCAGCAGCTCGACAGGGGGCGGGAGCGGCGAGCAGTACTTC | CASSSTGGGSGEQYF
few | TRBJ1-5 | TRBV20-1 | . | TGCAGTGCAATGGACAGAAGTCAGCCCCAGCATTTT | CSAMDRSQPQHF
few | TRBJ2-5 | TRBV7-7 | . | TGTGCTAGCAGCAGACAGGAACGGGAGACCCAGTACTTC | CASSRQERETQYF
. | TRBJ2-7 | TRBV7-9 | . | TGTGCCAGCAGCCGAACGGACAGAACCTACGAGCAGTACTTC | CASSRTDRTYEQYF
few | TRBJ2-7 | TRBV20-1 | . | TGCAGTGCTAACCCCGGGACCTACGAGCAGTACTTC | CSANPGTYEQYF
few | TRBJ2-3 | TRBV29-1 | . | TGCAGCGTTCAGAGCGGATCTAGCACAGATACGCAGTATTTT | CSVQSGSSTDTQYF
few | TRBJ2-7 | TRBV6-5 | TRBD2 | TGTGCCAGCAGTTACACTAGCGGATACTACGAGCAGTACTTC | CASSYTSGYYEQYF
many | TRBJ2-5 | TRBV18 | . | TGTGCCAGCAGCCCGAGTCGGGAGACCCAGTACTTC | CASSPSRETQYF
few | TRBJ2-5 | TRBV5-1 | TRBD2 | TGCGCCAGCGGTCGGGAGCGGGGGACCCAGTACTTC | CASGRERGTQYF
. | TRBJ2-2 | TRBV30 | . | TGTGCCTGGAGTCAAAAGACTGGCACCGGGGAGCTGTTTTTT | CAWSQKTGTGELFF
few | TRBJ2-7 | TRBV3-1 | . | TGTGCCAGCAGCCAATTTGGCAACACCTACGAGCAGTACTTC | CASSQFGNTYEQYF
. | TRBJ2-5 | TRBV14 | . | TGTGCCAGCAGCCAAGAGGAAAGGGGGCAAGAGACCCAGTACTTC | CASSQEERGQETQYF
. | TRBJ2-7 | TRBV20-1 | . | TGCAGTGCTCCGAGGTGGGACTCCCCTTCCTACGAGCAGTACTTC | CSAPRWDSPSYEQYF
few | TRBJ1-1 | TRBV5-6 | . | TGTGCCAGCAGCTCCTCAGGGGCTTCCGAAGCTTTCTTT | CASSSSGASEAFF
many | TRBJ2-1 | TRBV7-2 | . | TGTGCCAGCGCCCAACGCGATGAGCAGTTCTTC | CASAQRDEQFF
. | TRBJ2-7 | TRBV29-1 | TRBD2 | TGCAGCGTTGCTATGGGACTAGCAGCCTACGAGCAGTACTTC | CSVAMGLAAYEQYF
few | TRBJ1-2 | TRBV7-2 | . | TGTGCCAGCAGCTTAAGGGGCACAGGCCGCTATGGCTACACCTTC | CASSLRGTGRYGYTF
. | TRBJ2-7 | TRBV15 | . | TGTGCCACCAGCAGAGGAGCTTGGGGTGGAAGCGCCGCAAGCTCCTACGAGCAGTACTTC | CATSRGAWGGSAASSYEQYF
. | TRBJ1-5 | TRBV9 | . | TGTGCCAGCAGCCCGACGGTGAATAGCAATCAGCCCCAGCATTTT | CASSPTVNSNQPQHF
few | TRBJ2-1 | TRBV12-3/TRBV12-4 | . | TGTGCCAGCAGTTTAGGTTTGGGGGGGCCCGACAATGAGCAGTTCTTC | CASSLGLGGPDNEQFF
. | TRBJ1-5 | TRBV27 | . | TGTGCCAGCAGTTTGGGGGGGTTCGGACAGCCCCAGCATTTT | CASSLGGFGQPQHF
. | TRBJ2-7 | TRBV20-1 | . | TGCAGTGCTATCCCGCCGGGGCCGATACCGGGGGAGCAGTACTTC | CSAIPPGPIPGEQYF
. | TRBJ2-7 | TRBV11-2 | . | TGTGCCAGCTCAGCCAGGGAGCCCTACGAGCAGTACTTC | CASSAREPYEQYF
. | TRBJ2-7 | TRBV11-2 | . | TGTGCCAGCAGCTCTGACCCAATGGGCGGGGACGACTACGAGCAGTACTTC | CASSSDPMGGDDYEQYF
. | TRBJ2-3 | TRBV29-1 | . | TGCAGCGTTGGTGGGGGCTTCACAGATACGCAGTATTTT | CSVGGGFTDTQYF
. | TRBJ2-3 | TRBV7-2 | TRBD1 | TGTGCCAGCAGCTTAGCGGAAGGGACAGGGACGCAGTATTTT | CASSLAEGTGTQYF
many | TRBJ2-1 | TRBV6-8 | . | TGTGCCAGCAGTTTCCCCGTTAGGTCCCAGTTCTTC | CASSFPVRSQFF
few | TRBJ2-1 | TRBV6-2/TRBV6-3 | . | TGTGCCAGCAGTTCACTCCAGAAGGATAATAAGTTTGGGAGTCTCTCCTACAATGAGCAGTTCTTC | CASSSLQKDNKFGSLSYNEQFF
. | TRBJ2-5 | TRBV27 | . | TGTGCCAGCAGTTTATCCCCCCCCGGGACGGGTACGGAGACCCAGTACTTC | CASSLSPPGTGTETQYF
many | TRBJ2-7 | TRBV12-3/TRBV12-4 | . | TGTGCCAGCAGTCAACGAGGAGGGGGGCACGAGCAGTACTTC | CASSQRGGGHEQYF
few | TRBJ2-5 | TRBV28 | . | TGTGCCAGCAGCCAGGGGGGAGGAAGTGGGCAAGAGACCCAGTACTTC | CASSQGGGSGQETQYF
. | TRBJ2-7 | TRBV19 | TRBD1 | TGTGCCAGTAGCCCCAGGGACAGGGGGCGCTACGAGCAGTACTTC | CASSPRDRGRYEQYF
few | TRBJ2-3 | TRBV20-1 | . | TGCAGTGCCCGAACTAGTCTAAATACGCAGTATTTT | CSARTSLNTQYF
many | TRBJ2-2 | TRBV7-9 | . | TGTGCCAGCAGCTCGGACTCGGGGGAGCTGTTTTTT | CASSSDSGELFF
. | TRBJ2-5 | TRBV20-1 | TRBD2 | TGCAGTGCCGAGGGACTAGCGGGATCAGAGACCCAGTACTTC | CSAEGLAGSETQYF
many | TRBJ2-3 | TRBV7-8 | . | TGTGCCAGCAGCTTAGTGCAGGGAGATACGCAGTATTTT | CASSLVQGDTQYF
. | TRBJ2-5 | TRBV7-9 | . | TGTGCCAGCCTACGGCAGGCCGGGATGGAGACCCAGTACTTC | CASLRQAGMETQYF